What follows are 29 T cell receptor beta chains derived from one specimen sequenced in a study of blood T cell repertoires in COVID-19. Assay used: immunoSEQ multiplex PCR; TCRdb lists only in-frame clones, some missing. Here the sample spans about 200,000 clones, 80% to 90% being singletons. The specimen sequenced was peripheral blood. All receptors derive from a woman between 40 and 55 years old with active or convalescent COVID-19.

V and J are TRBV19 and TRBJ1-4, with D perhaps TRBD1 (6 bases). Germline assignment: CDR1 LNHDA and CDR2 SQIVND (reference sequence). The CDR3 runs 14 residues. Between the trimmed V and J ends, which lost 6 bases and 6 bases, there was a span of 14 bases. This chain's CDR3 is CASSPQGGDEKLFF. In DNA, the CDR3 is TGTGCCAGTAGCCCACAGGGTGGGGATGAAAAACTGTTTTTT.

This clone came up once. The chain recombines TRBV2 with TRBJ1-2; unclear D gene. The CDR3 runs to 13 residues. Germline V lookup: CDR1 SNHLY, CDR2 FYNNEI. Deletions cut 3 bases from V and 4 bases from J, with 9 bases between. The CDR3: CASSDHSSYGYTF. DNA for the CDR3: TGTGCCAGCAGTGACCACAGCTCCTATGGCTACACCTTC. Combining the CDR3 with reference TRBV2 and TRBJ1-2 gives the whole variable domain EPEVTQTPSHQVTQMGQEVILRCVPISNHLYFYWYRQILGQKVEFLVSFYNNEISEKSEIFDDQFSVERPDGSNFTLKIRSTKLEDSAMYFCASSDHSSYGYTFGSGTRLTVV.

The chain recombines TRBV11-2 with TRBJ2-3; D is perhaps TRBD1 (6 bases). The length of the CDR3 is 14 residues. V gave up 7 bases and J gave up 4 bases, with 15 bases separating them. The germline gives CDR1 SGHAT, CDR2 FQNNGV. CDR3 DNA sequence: TGTGCCAGCACCTCAGCAGGGGCCCCAGATACGCAGTATTTT. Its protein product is CASTSAGAPDTQYF.

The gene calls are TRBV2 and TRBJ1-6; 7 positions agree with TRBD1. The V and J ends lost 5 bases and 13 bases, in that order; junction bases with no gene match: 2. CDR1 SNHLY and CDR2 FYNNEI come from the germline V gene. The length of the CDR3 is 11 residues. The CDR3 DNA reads TGTGCCAGCAGTCGCAGGGGGCCCCTCCACTTT. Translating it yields CASSRRGPLHF.

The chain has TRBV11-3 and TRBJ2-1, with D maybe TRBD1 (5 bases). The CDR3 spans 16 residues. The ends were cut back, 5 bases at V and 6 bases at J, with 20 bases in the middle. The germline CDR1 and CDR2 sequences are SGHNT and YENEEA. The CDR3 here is CASSHRLGAPPNEQFF. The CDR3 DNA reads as TGTGCCAGCAGCCACCGTTTAGGGGCCCCCCCCAATGAGCAGTTCTTC.

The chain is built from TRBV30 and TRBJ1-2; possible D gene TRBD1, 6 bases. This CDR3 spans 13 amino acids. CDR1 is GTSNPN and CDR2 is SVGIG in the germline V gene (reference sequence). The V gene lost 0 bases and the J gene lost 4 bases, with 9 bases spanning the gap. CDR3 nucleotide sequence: TGTGCCTGGAGTGTCCCAGGGGCCTATGGCTACACCTTC. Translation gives CAWSVPGAYGYTF.

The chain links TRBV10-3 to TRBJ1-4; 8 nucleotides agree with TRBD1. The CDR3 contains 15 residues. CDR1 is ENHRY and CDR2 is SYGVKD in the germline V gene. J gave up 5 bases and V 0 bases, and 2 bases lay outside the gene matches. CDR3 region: CAISESGQANEKLFF. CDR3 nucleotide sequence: TGTGCCATCAGTGAGTCGGGACAGGCCAATGAAAAACTGTTTTTT.

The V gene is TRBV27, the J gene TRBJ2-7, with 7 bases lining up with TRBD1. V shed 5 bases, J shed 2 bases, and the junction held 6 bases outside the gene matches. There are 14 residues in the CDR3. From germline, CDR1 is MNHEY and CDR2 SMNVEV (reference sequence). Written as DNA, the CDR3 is TGTGCCAGCAGTAGAGGTCAGGGGGCCTACGAGCAGTACTTC. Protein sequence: CASSRGQGAYEQYF.

The DNA for the CDR3 is TGTGCCAGCGTAATTGAGGCGGGTTCACCCCTCCACTTT. Translating gives CASVIEAGSPLHF. The V gene is TRBV2, the J gene TRBJ1-6; D uncertain. With 8 bases removed from V and 9 bases from J, the gap between germline ends came to 14 bases. Germline CDR1 and CDR2: SNHLY and FYNNEI. The CDR3 spans 13 residues.

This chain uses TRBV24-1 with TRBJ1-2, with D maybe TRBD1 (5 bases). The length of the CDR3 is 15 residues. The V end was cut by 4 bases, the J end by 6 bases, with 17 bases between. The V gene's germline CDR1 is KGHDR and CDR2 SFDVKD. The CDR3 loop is CATSDAGRKEDGYTF. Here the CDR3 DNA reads TGTGCCACCAGTGACGCGGGACGGAAAGAAGATGGCTACACCTTC.

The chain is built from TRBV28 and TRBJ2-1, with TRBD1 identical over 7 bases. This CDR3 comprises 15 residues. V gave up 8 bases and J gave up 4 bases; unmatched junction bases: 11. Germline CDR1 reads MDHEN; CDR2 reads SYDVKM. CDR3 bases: TGTGCCAGCTCTCGACAGGGCCTATATTACAATGAGCAGTTCTTC. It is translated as CASSRQGLYYNEQFF.

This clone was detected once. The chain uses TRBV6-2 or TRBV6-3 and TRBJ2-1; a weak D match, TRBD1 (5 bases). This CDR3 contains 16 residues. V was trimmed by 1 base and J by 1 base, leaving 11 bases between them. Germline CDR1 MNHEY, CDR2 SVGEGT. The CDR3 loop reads CASSYYGQGSYNEQFF. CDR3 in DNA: TGTGCCAGCAGTTACTACGGGCAGGGATCCTACAATGAGCAGTTCTTC.

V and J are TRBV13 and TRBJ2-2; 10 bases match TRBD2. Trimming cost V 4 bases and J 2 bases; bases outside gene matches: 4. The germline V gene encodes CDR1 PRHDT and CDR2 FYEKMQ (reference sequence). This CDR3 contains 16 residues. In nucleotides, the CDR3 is TGTGCCAGCAGCTCGGGACTAGCGAGTAACACCGGGGAGCTGTTTTTT. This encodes CASSSGLASNTGELFF.

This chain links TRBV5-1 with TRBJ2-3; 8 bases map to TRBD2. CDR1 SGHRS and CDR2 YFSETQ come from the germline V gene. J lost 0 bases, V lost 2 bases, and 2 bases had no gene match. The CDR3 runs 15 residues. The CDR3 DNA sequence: TGCGCCAGCAGCTTTCGCGGGAGGAGCACAGATACGCAGTATTTT. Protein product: CASSFRGRSTDTQYF.

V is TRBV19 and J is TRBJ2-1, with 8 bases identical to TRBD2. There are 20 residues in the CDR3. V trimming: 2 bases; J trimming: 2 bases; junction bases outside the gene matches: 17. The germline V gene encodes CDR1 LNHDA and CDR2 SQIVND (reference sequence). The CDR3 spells CASSISSSEREIRPYNEQFF. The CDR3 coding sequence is TGTGCCAGTAGTATATCGTCGTCGGAGCGGGAGATACGGCCCTACAATGAGCAGTTCTTC.

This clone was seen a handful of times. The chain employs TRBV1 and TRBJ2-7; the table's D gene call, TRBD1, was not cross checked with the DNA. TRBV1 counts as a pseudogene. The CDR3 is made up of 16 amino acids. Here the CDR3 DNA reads TGCACCAGCAGCCAAGCTCAGGGACAGTCGTCCTACGAGCAGTACTTC. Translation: CTSSQAQGQSSYEQYF.

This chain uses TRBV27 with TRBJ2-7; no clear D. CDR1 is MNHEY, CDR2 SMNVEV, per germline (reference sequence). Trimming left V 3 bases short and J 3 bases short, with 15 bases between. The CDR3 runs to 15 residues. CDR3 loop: CASSLSPPEVYEQYF. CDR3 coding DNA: TGTGCCAGCAGTTTGTCCCCCCCTGAGGTCTACGAGCAGTACTTC.

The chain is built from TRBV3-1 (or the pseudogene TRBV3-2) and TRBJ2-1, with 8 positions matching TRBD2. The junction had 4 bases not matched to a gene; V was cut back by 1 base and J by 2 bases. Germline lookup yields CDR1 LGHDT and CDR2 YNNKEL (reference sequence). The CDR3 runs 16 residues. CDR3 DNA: TGTGCCAGCAGCCAAGTGGCGGGAGGCCCCTACAATGAGCAGTTCTTC. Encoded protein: CASSQVAGGPYNEQFF.

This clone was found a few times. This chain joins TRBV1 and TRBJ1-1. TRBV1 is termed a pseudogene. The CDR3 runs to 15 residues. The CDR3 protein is CTSSRHSVRETEAFF. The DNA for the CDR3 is TGCACCAGCAGCCGACATAGCGTAAGGGAAACTGAAGCTTTCTTT.

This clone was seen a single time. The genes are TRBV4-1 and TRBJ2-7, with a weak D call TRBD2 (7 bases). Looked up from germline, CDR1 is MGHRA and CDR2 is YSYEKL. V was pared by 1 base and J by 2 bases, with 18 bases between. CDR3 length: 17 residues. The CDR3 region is CASSQGRGGAKAYEQYF. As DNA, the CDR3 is TGCGCCAGCAGCCAAGGACGTGGGGGGGCGAAGGCCTACGAGCAGTACTTC.

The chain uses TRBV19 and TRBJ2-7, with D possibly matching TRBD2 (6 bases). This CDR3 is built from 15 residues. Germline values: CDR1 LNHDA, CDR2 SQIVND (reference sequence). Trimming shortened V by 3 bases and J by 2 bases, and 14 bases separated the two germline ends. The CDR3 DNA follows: TGTGCCAGTAGTATTTCGGGGGTCTCGACCTACGAGCAGTACTTC. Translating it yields CASSISGVSTYEQYF.

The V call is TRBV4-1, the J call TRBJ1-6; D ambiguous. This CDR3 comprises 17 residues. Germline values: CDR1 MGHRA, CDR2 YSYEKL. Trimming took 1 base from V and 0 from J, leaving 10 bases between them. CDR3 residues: CASSQGAHSSYNSPLHF. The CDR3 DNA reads TGCGCCAGCAGCCAAGGAGCTCATAGCTCCTATAATTCACCCCTCCACTTT.

The CDR3 protein is CASSVRLFNQPQHF. The CDR3 coding sequence is TGCGCCAGCAGTGTGCGGCTGTTCAATCAGCCCCAGCATTTT. The V and J genes are TRBV10-2 and TRBJ1-5, with D hard to call. V was trimmed by 4 bases and J by 3 bases, leaving 10 bases between them. There are 14 residues in the CDR3. Germline CDR1 is WSHSY and CDR2 is SAAADI.

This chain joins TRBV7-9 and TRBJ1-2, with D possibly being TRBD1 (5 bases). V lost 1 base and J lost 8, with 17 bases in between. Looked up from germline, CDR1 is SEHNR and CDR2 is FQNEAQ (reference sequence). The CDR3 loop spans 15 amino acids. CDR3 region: CASSLVAAGTDGYTF. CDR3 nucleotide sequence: TGTGCCAGCAGCTTAGTAGCGGCAGGGACCGACGGCTACACCTTC. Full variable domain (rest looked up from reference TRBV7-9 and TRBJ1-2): DTGVSQNPRHKITKRGQNVTFRCDPISEHNRLYWYRQTLGQGPEFLTYFQNEAQLEKSRLLSDRFSAERPKGSFSTLEIQRTEQGDSAMYLCASSLVAAGTDGYTFGSGTRLTVV.

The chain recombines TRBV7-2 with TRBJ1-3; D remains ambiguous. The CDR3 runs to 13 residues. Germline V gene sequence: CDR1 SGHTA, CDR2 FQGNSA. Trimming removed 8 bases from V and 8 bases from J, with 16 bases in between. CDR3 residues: CASAYSIRDTIYF. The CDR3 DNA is TGTGCCAGCGCCTACAGTATACGAGACACCATATATTTT. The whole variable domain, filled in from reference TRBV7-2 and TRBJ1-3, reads GAGVSQSPSNKVTEKGKDVELRCDPISGHTALYWYRQSLGQGLEFLIYFQGNSAPDKSGLPSDRFSAERTGGSVSTLTIQRTQQEDSAVYLCASAYSIRDTIYFGEGSWLTVV.

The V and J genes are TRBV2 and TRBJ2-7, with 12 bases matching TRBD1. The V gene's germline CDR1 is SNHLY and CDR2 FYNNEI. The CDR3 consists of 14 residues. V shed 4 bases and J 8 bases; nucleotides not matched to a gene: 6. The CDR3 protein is CASSAPGQGAKQYF. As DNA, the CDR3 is TGTGCCAGCAGTGCCCCGGGACAGGGGGCTAAGCAGTACTTC.

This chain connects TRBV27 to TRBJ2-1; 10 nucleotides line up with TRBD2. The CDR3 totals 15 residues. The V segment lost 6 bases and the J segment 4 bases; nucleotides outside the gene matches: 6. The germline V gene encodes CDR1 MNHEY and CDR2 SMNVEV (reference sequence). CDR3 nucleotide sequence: TGTGCCAGCAGAACAAGCGGGGGGGGGTACAATGAGCAGTTCTTC. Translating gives CASRTSGGGYNEQFF.

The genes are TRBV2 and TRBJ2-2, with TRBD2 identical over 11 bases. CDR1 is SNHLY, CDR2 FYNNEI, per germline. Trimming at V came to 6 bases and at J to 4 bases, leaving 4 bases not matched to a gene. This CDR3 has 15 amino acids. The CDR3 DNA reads TGTGCCAGCAGACAGGGACTAGCGGCCACCGGGGAGCTGTTTTTT. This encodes CASRQGLAATGELFF.

CDR3 bases: TGTGCCAGCAGCTCCTTGGCGCAGGGTAAGGACGAGCAGTACTTC. Its translation: CASSSLAQGKDEQYF. This chain joins TRBV6-5 and TRBJ2-7; perhaps TRBD1 as D (5 bases). V was cut by 6 bases and J by 5 bases, with 20 bases left in between. CDR3 length: 15 residues. Looked up from germline, CDR1 is MNHEY and CDR2 is SVGAGI.